One sample yielded the 10 T cell receptor beta chains listed below, sequenced in a study of blood T cell repertoires in COVID-19. Measured with immunoSEQ multiplex PCR; TCRdb has only the in-frame clones, and not every one. Seen here are around 130,000 clones, 60% to 85% observed once, and the top ten hold roughly 20%. The source material was peripheral blood. These receptors were collected from a man at least 80 years old with acute or convalescent COVID-19.

J is TRBJ2-7 and V is TRBV6-2 or TRBV6-3; D may be TRBD1 (5 bases). V lost 2 bases to trimming and J lost 2 bases, with 13 bases between them. Germline CDR1 reads MNHEY; CDR2 reads SVGEGT. This CDR3 is 15 amino acids long. CDR3 DNA: TGTGCCAGCAGTTACAGGGCAGGGTCCCCCTACGAGCAGTACTTC. Translated: CASSYRAGSPYEQYF.

This chain joins TRBV5-1 and TRBJ2-3; the D is unclear. V was clipped by 0 bases and J by 2 bases, with 7 bases between them. Germline V lookup: CDR1 SGHRS, CDR2 YFSETQ. This CDR3 region has 14 residues. The CDR3 reads CASSLAVVTDTQYF. CDR3 coding DNA: TGCGCCAGCAGCTTGGCCGTAGTCACAGATACGCAGTATTTT.

DNA for the CDR3: TGTGCCAGTAGTCTTTTCGGTGACAGGGTAAACTCACCCCTCCACTTT. As protein: CASSLFGDRVNSPLHF. This rearrangement joins TRBV19 to TRBJ1-6, with TRBD1 matching 7 bases. This CDR3 is 16 amino acids long. Germline V gene lookup returns CDR1 LNHDA and CDR2 SQIVND (reference sequence). Trimming cost V 5 bases and J 10 bases; bases outside gene matches: 14.

The gene calls are TRBV5-1 and TRBJ1-2, with D unresolved. This CDR3 is built from 15 residues. Looked up from germline, CDR1 is SGHRS and CDR2 is YFSETQ. The V and J ends lost 0 bases and 0 bases respectively, with 9 bases between them. The CDR3 loop reads CASSLGLSANYGYTF. DNA of the CDR3: TGCGCCAGCAGCTTGGGATTGAGTGCTAACTATGGCTACACCTTC.

The J gene is TRBJ1-2, the V gene TRBV28, with D unclear. CDR1 MDHEN and CDR2 SYDVKM come from the germline V gene. Trimming shortened V by 5 bases and J by 5 bases, and 12 bases separated the two germline ends. This CDR3 has 13 residues. This CDR3 reads CASSPPLAYGYTF. CDR3 sequence (DNA): TGTGCCAGCAGTCCCCCATTGGCTTATGGCTACACCTTC.

This sequence joins TRBV5-1 and TRBJ1-1; 9 nucleotides align to TRBD1. Unmatched junction bases numbered 10, after V lost 3 bases and J lost 4 bases. Germline V gene sequence: CDR1 SGHRS, CDR2 YFSETQ. The CDR3 length is 16 residues. In DNA form, the CDR3 reads TGCGCCAGCAGCTCCCGTACCGGGACAGGGCTCACTGAAGCTTTCTTT. Translation gives CASSSRTGTGLTEAFF.

J is TRBJ2-5 and V is TRBV3-1 (or the pseudogene TRBV3-2); TRBD2 matches 10 bases. V gave up 3 bases and J gave up 2 bases; unmatched junction bases: 3. Germline CDR1 reads LGHDT; CDR2 reads YNNKEL (reference sequence). The CDR3 runs to 15 residues. CDR3 in amino acids: CASSHLAGVQETQYF. CDR3 coding DNA: TGTGCCAGCAGCCACCTAGCGGGGGTTCAAGAGACCCAGTACTTC.

V and J are TRBV5-4 and TRBJ1-2, with TRBD1 identical over 8 bases. Germline CDR1 is SGHNT and CDR2 is YYREEE (reference sequence). V lost 2 bases, J lost 7 bases, and 10 bases stayed unmatched. The CDR3 covers 15 residues. CDR3 DNA sequence: TGTGCCAGCAGCTTTCAGGGACAGGTTAATGTTGGCTACACCTTC. Translated: CASSFQGQVNVGYTF.

The CDR3 spells CASSLVRGGPTGELFF. DNA for the CDR3: TGTGCCAGCAGCTTAGTACGGGGGGGCCCCACCGGGGAGCTGTTTTTT. The chain has TRBV7-2 and TRBJ2-2; 8 bases are shared with TRBD2. Losses at the gene ends were 1 base for V and 4 bases for J; bases not matched to a gene: 5. This CDR3 is 16 amino acids long. Germline assignment: CDR1 SGHTA and CDR2 FQGNSA.

The chain couples TRBV30 to TRBJ1-1; D not certain. V was shortened by 5 bases and J by 4 bases, with 14 bases between the two germline ends. CDR3 length equals 13 residues. The V gene's germline CDR1 is GTSNPN and CDR2 SVGIG (reference sequence). The CDR3 DNA sequence: TGTGCCTGGTCCGAAGGGAGAGCCACTGAAGCTTTCTTT. Translation gives CAWSEGRATEAFF. The whole variable domain, remainder taken from reference TRBV30 and TRBJ1-1, is SQTIHQWPATLVQPVGSPLSLECTVEGTSNPNLYWYRQAAGRGLQLLFYSVGIGQISSEVPQNLSASRPQDRQFILSSKKLLLSDSGFYLCAWSEGRATEAFFGQGTRLTVV.